A selection of T cell receptor beta chains follows, all from one sample in a study of blood T cells in healthy people across ages. From the 5' RACE reads, TCRdb called clonotypes with MiXCR, one entry per CDR3 protein. The top ten hold roughly 26% of the sample, which has hundreds of thousands of distinct CDR3 sequences, 56% seen once. The sample comprised blood. Receptor source: a middle-aged man in good health. The CDR3 runs from the conserved cysteine through the conserved F or W. D genes are given only for firm matches. Size values are once, few and many counts, or a class for expanded clones, and some rows have none.

D,V,size,J,CDR3,DNA
TRBD2,TRBV7-2,NA,TRBJ2-7,CASSPLAGVSGEQYF,TGTGCCAGCAGCCCCCTGGCGGGAGTAAGTGGCGAGCAGTACTTC
NA,TRBV6-5,once,TRBJ2-1,CASSYVGGRGGEQFF,TGTGCCAGCAGTTACGTGGGAGGCAGAGGGGGTGAGCAGTTCTTC
NA,TRBV12-3/TRBV12-4,NA,TRBJ2-1,CASKQEDNEQFF,TGTGCCAGCAAACAGGAAGACAATGAGCAGTTCTTC
NA,TRBV6-5,few,TRBJ2-5,CASSYSSGRETQYF,TGTGCCAGCAGTTACTCGTCGGGACGGGAGACCCAGTACTTC
NA,TRBV6-5,few,TRBJ2-5,CASRRQGQETQYF,TGTGCCAGCCGACGGCAGGGCCAAGAGACCCAGTACTTC
NA,TRBV7-2,few,TRBJ2-3,CASSLAGDSTDTQYF,TGTGCCAGCAGCTTAGCGGGGGACTCCACAGATACGCAGTATTTT
TRBD2,TRBV12-3/TRBV12-4,NA,TRBJ2-3,CASSFVVAGARTDTQYF,TGTGCCAGCAGTTTCGTGGTAGCGGGGGCTCGCACAGATACGCAGTATTTT
NA,TRBV15,NA,TRBJ2-7,CATSRDINVPSYEQYF,TGTGCCACCAGCAGAGATATAAACGTCCCCTCCTACGAGCAGTACTTC
NA,TRBV6-5,NA,TRBJ1-1,CASTKGTEAFF,TGTGCCAGCACCAAAGGGACTGAAGCTTTCTTT
TRBD1,TRBV9,NA,TRBJ2-1,CASSADKKAGTGESEQFF,TGTGCCAGCAGTGCAGATAAGAAGGCCGGGACAGGGGAAAGTGAGCAGTTCTTC
NA,TRBV7-8,NA,TRBJ1-1,CASSPSTTNTEAFF,TGTGCCAGCAGCCCCTCGACAACGAACACTGAAGCTTTCTTT
NA,TRBV5-5,NA,TRBJ2-7,CASSSEGRIYEQYF,TGTGCCAGCAGCTCCGAGGGAAGAATCTACGAGCAGTACTTC
NA,TRBV3-1,NA,TRBJ2-3,CASSLGSYTQYF,TGTGCCAGCAGCCTCGGGTCTTATACGCAGTATTTT
TRBD1,TRBV5-1,NA,TRBJ1-4,CASSSGQGLAKLFF,TGCGCCAGCAGCTCGGGACAGGGTTTGGCAAAACTGTTTTTT
NA,TRBV3-1,NA,TRBJ1-3,CASSQPFIGGNTIYF,TGTGCCAGCAGCCAACCGTTTATAGGAGGGAACACCATATATTTT
NA,TRBV5-1,NA,TRBJ2-7,CASSLTFSEGTGEQYF,TGCGCCAGCAGCTTGACGTTTTCGGAGGGCACCGGTGAGCAGTACTTC
TRBD2,TRBV6-6,NA,TRBJ2-1,CASSPTSGRANEQFF,TGTGCCAGCAGCCCGACTAGCGGGAGGGCAAATGAGCAGTTCTTC
NA,TRBV14,few,TRBJ1-2,CASSQETGGHGYTF,TGTGCCAGCAGCCAAGAGACAGGAGGGCATGGCTACACCTTC
NA,TRBV6-6,few,TRBJ2-5,CASSPPAETQYF,TGTGCCAGCAGTCCTCCCGCGGAGACCCAGTACTTC
NA,TRBV6-5,NA,TRBJ1-5,CASSYTRRQPQHF,TGTGCCAGCAGTTACACCCGACGTCAGCCCCAGCATTTT
NA,TRBV28,NA,TRBJ1-6,CASSFPAAGAQGSPLHF,TGTGCCAGCAGTTTCCCGGCGGCGGGGGCCCAGGGGTCACCCCTCCACTTT
TRBD1,TRBV7-9,NA,TRBJ2-2,CASSPQNLGTGDTGELFF,TGTGCCAGCAGCCCTCAGAACCTCGGGACAGGGGACACCGGGGAGCTGTTTTTT
NA,TRBV6-6,NA,TRBJ2-3,CASSSTMNTQYF,TGTGCCAGCAGTTCCACTATGAATACGCAGTATTTT
NA,TRBV28,NA,TRBJ2-3,CASSLQGGQRTDTQYF,TGTGCCAGCAGTTTACAAGGGGGGCAACGCACAGATACGCAGTATTTT
TRBD2,TRBV6-6,NA,TRBJ2-7,CASRGGLRDYEQYF,TGTGCCAGCAGGGGGGGACTACGAGACTACGAGCAGTACTTC